The entry below describes one T cell receptor (beta chain). The germline CDR1 and CDR2 sequences are LNHDA and SQIVND (reference sequence). The CDR3 extends over 13 amino acids. V gave up 3 bases and J gave up 6 bases, with 12 bases separating them. This sample was taken from a study of blood T cell repertoires in COVID-19. Profiling relied on immunoSEQ multiplex PCR, and the TCRdb table lists in-frame clones only, not all of them. The profile shows about 280,000 clones, roughly 85% of them singletons. This TCR derives from a man aged 40-49 years who had been exposed to COVID-19. The V and J genes are TRBV19 and TRBJ2-7; D is perhaps TRBD2 (5 bases). Sample: PBMCs or T cells enriched from blood (not recorded which). CDR3 loop: CASSIGLEAEQYF. CDR3 nucleotides: TGTGCCAGTAGTATCGGTTTGGAGGCCGAGCAGTACTTC.